Listed here are 7 T cell receptor beta chains from one sample, sequenced in a study of CD8+ T cells in alopecia areata. In each case, RNA was isolated and then reverse transcribed into cDNA as the sequencing template. Assay: immunoSEQ multiplex PCR; the TCRdb copy retains only in-frame clones and omits some. The table lists about 200,000 clones, around three fifths of them singletons, with about 5.3% in the top ten. What was sequenced was CD8+ T cells sorted from blood. The receptors stem from a human donor in good health.

V is TRBV4-1 and J is TRBJ1-1, with a possible D match to TRBD1 (5 bases). Germline values: CDR1 MGHRA, CDR2 YSYEKL. The CDR3 loop spans 15 amino acids. Trimming left V 4 bases short and J 3 bases short, with 15 bases between. The CDR3 nucleotides read TGCGCCAGCAGCCTTCGAGGCCTGACAGACACTGAAGCTTTCTTT. Translated, it gives CASSLRGLTDTEAFF.

This clone was picked up a small number of times. The chain employs TRBV5-1 and TRBJ1-2, with TRBD1 matching 7 bases. Trimming cost V 2 bases and J 4 bases; bases outside gene matches: 8. CDR1 is SGHRS, CDR2 YFSETQ, per germline. The length of the CDR3 is 15 residues. CDR3 DNA: TGCGCCAGCAGCTTTGATCAGGGGGGAGCCTATGGCTACACCTTC. Translation gives CASSFDQGGAYGYTF.

The J gene is TRBJ2-7, the V gene TRBV6-5; 7 bases map to TRBD1. The V and J ends lost 4 bases and 2 bases, in that order; junction bases with no gene match: 5. The CDR3 is made up of 14 amino acids. Germline values: CDR1 MNHEY, CDR2 SVGAGI. The CDR3 protein is CASSSRDSPYEQYF. CDR3 bases: TGTGCCAGCAGTTCCAGGGACAGCCCCTACGAGCAGTACTTC.

V is TRBV5-1 and J is TRBJ1-1; 12 bases agree with TRBD1. This CDR3 region has 14 residues. J was trimmed by 8 bases and V by 3 bases; bases with no gene match: 5. CDR1 is SGHRS, CDR2 YFSETQ, per germline. CDR3 in amino acids: CASSSGTGGREAFF. CDR3 coding DNA: TGCGCCAGCAGCTCCGGGACAGGGGGCAGGGAAGCTTTCTTT. The entire variable domain, with the rest obtained from reference TRBV5-1 and TRBJ1-1, is as follows: KAGVTQTPRYLIKTRGQQVTLSCSPISGHRSVSWYQQTPGQGLQFLFEYFSETQRNKGNFPGRFSGRQFSNSRSEMNVSTLELGDSALYLCASSSGTGGREAFFGQGTRLTVV.

CDR3 coding DNA: TGTGCCAGCGGTAACAGGGAGTATGGCTACACCTTC. Its translation: CASGNREYGYTF. The chain joins TRBV6-1 to TRBJ1-2; TRBD1 is a possible D gene (6 bases). V was clipped by 8 bases and J by 5 bases, with 12 bases between them. Per the germline V gene, CDR1 is MNHNS and CDR2 is SASEGT. The CDR3 is 12 amino acids.

The gene calls are TRBV29-1 and TRBJ2-1; 10 bases are a match to TRBD2. The J segment lost 5 bases and the V segment lost 0 bases, leaving 7 bases of the junction unmatched. This CDR3 is 16 amino acids long. Germline values: CDR1 SQVTM, CDR2 ANQGSEA. CDR3 sequence: CSVEDLRSGGNNEQFF. For the CDR3, the DNA is TGCAGCGTTGAAGATCTTCGTAGCGGGGGGAACAATGAGCAGTTCTTC.

The V gene is TRBV13, the J gene TRBJ1-2; D is undetermined. The germline V gene has CDR1 PRHDT and CDR2 FYEKMQ (reference sequence). Trimming shortened V by 4 bases and J by 5 bases, and 5 bases separated the two germline ends. CDR3 length: 11 amino acids. The CDR3 loop reads CASSSVYGYTF. DNA for the CDR3: TGTGCCAGCAGCTCCGTTTATGGCTACACCTTC.